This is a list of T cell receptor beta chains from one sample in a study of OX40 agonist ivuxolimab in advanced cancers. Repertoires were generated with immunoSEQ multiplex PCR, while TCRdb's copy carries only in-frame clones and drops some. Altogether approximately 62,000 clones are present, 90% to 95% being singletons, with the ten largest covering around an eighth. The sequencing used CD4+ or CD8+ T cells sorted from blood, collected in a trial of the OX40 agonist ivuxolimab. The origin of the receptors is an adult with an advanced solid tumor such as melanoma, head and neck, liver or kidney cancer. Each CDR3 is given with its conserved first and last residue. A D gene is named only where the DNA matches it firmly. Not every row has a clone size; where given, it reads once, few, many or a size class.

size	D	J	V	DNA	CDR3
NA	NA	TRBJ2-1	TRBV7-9	TGTGCCAGCAGCCCTCGGACTGCCTCCTACAATGAGCAGTTCTTC	CASSPRTASYNEQFF
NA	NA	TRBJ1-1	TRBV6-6	TGTGCCGGCAGTTACTACGCCGGGGTGAACACTGAAGCTTTCTTT	CAGSYYAGVNTEAFF
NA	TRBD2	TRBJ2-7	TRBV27	TGTGCCAGCAGTTTATCTAGCGGGGGCTCCTACGAGCAGTACTTC	CASSLSSGGSYEQYF
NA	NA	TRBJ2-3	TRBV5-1	TGCGCCAGCACCCCCGGGTGGTGGGAGAGCACAGATACGCAGTATTTT	CASTPGWWESTDTQYF
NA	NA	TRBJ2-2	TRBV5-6	TGTGCCAGCAGCTTCATGTGGGGACAAGGCACCGGGGAGCTGTTTTTT	CASSFMWGQGTGELFF
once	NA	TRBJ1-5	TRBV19	TGTGCCAGTAGTATAGGTTTCAGGGATAGCAATCAGCCCCAGCATTTT	CASSIGFRDSNQPQHF
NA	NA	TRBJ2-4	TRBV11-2	TGTGCCAGCAGCTTAGAGGCAGGGTGGAACATTCAGTACTTC	CASSLEAGWNIQYF
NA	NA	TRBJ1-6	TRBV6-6	TGTGCCAGCAGTTACTCGAATGGCTGGTCACCCCTCCACTTT	CASSYSNGWSPLHF
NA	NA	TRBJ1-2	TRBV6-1	TGTGCCAGCAGTGAGAGCAGCTATGGCTACACCTTC	CASSESSYGYTF
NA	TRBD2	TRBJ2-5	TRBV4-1	TGCGCCAGCAGCCGGGGACTAGCTGGGGAGACCCAGTACTTC	CASSRGLAGETQYF
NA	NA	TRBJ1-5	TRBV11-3	TGTGCCAGCAGCTTAGATCGGAGGAAAGGGAGCAATCAGCCCCAGCATTTT	CASSLDRRKGSNQPQHF
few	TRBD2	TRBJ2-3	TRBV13	TGTGCCAGCAGCTCGCGGGGGGGGAGCACAGATACGCAGTATTTT	CASSSRGGSTDTQYF
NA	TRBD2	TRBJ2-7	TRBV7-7	TGTGCCAGCAGCTTAGCCGCGGGAGGGGGCTACGAGCAGTACTTC	CASSLAAGGGYEQYF
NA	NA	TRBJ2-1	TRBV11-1	TGTGCCAGCAGCTTACTAGCAAATGAGCAGTTCTTC	CASSLLANEQFF
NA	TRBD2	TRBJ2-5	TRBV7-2	TGTGCCAGCAGCTTAGCGTGGAGCGGGAGCGAAGAGACCCAGTACTTC	CASSLAWSGSEETQYF
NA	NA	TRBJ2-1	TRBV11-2	TGTGCCAGCAGCTTCGGTATGCCTGGAAGCTCCTACAATGAGCAGTTCTTC	CASSFGMPGSSYNEQFF
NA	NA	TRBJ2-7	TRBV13	TGTGCCAGCAGCTCAAGCGTCCCACTGGCCTCCTACGAGCAGTACTTC	CASSSSVPLASYEQYF
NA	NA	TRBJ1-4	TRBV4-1	TGCGCCAGCAGCCAAGATTTAGGGGTCCCAACTAATGAAAAACTGTTTTTT	CASSQDLGVPTNEKLFF
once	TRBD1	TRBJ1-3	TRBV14	TGTGCCAGCAGCTTCGACAGGGGGCTTGGAAACACCATATATTTT	CASSFDRGLGNTIYF
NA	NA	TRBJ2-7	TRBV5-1	TGCGCCAGCAGCTTAATCGGGGGAATAGGATACGAGCAGTACTTC	CASSLIGGIGYEQYF
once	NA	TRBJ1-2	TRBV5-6	TGTGCCAGCAGCTTTGGCGCCGGACTCCTGGGCTACACCTTC	CASSFGAGLLGYTF
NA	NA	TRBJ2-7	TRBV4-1	TGCGCCAGCGGAAATAGGGGCGACGAGCAGTACTTC	CASGNRGDEQYF
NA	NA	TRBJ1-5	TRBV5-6	TGTGCCAGCAGCTTGAATGGGGGTCAGCCCCAGCATTTT	CASSLNGGQPQHF
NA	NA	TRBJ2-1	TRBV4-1	TGCGCCAGCAGCCAAGTCCTGGGGTACAATGAGCAGTTCTTC	CASSQVLGYNEQFF
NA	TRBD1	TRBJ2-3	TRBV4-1	TGCGCCAGCTCCACTGGACAGGGTCCAGATACGCAGTATTTT	CASSTGQGPDTQYF
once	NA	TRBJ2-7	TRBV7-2	TGTGCCAGCAGCCAAGGGGGGGAGGGCCGCAACTACGAGCAGTACTTC	CASSQGGEGRNYEQYF